The text below deals with one T cell receptor (beta chain). This CDR3 is built from 14 residues. Per the germline V gene, CDR1 is SGHVS and CDR2 is FNYEAQ. Trimming shortened V by 1 base and J by 1 base, and 8 bases separated the two germline ends. The data were obtained in a study of cytomegalovirus exposure and HLA in healthy donors. PCR primers comprised 60 Vbeta and 13 Jbeta primers. Profiling relied on immunoSEQ multiplex PCR, and the TCRdb table lists in-frame clones only, not all of them. This sample has around 130,000 clones, with roughly two thirds found just once. This receptor was identified in a young man in good health and CMV-seropositive. Source material: PBMCs. J is TRBJ2-7 and V is TRBV7-6; weak D call: TRBD1 (5 bases). In nucleotides, the CDR3 is TGTGCCAGCAGCTTAGAAGGGGAATCCTACGAGCAGTACTTC. Amino acid sequence: CASSLEGESYEQYF.